The source of this T cell receptor (beta chain) is a study of blood T cell repertoires in COVID-19. In the study overall: The samples span acute and convalescent COVID-19 from the United States, Italy and Spain. Sample material is recorded as cDNA or gDNA derived from T cells, B-cell-depleted T cells, or PBMCs.

This CDR3 contains 13 residues. V dropped 6 bases and J dropped 8; count of bases not matched to a gene: 6. As originally analysed: Amplification of reference gene primers was used by the study to estimate nucleated cell counts. Clones were sequenced by immunoSEQ multiplex PCR, and TCRdb holds only the in-frame ones, with some missing. The V and J calls and clone size were taken over from that table, and D and trimming were inferred from the DNA. The sample consists of under 200,000 clones, more than 75% of them appearing once. The sequenced sample consisted of peripheral blood. The chain combines TRBV12-3 or TRBV12-4 with TRBJ2-4; 8 bases align to TRBD1. This TCR was recovered from a man in his forties or fifties with active or convalescent COVID-19. The CDR3 coding sequence is TGTGCCAGCAGGACTGACAGGGGTGACATTCAGTACTTC. Its translation is CASRTDRGDIQYF.